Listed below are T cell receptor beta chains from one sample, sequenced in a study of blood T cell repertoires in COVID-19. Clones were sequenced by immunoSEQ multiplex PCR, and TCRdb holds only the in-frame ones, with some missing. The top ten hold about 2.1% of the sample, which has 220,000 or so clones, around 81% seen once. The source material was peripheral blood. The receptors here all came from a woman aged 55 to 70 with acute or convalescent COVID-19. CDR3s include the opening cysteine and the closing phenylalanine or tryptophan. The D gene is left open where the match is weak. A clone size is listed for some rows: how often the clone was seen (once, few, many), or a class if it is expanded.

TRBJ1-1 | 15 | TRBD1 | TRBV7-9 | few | CASSPGQGMNTEAFF | TGTGCCAGCAGCCCGGGACAGGGAATGAACACTGAAGCTTTCTTT
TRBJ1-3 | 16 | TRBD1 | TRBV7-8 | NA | CASSFGDRGSGNTIYF | TGTGCCAGCAGCTTTGGGGACAGGGGTTCTGGAAACACCATATATTTT
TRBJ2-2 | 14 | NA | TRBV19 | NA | CASSPDPGTGELFF | TGTGCCAGTAGTCCAGATCCGGGAACCGGGGAGCTGTTTTTT
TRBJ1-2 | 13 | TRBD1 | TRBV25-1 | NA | CASSDPGGYGYTF | TGTGCCAGCAGTGACCCAGGGGGCTATGGCTACACCTTC
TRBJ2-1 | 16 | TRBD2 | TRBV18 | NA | CASSPQSGGIYNEQFF | TGTGCCAGCTCACCACAGAGCGGGGGGATCTACAATGAGCAGTTCTTC
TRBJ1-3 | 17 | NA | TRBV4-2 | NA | CASSQEHYRPLGNTIYF | TGTGCCAGCAGCCAAGAACATTACAGGCCCCTCGGAAACACCATATATTTT
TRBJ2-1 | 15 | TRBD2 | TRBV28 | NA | CASSLLGLGENEQFF | TGTGCCAGCAGTTTATTGGGACTAGGGGAGAATGAGCAGTTCTTC
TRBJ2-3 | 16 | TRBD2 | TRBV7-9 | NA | CASSPQRGGIADTQYF | TGTGCCAGCAGCCCTCAGCGGGGGGGCATCGCAGATACGCAGTATTTT
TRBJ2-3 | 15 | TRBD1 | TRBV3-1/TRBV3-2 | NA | CASSQSGTGKDTQYF | TGTGCCAGCAGCCAGTCCGGGACAGGAAAAGATACGCAGTATTTT
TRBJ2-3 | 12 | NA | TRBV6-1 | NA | CASSERADTQYF | TGTGCCAGCAGTGAACGGGCAGATACGCAGTATTTT
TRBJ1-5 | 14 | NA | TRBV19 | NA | CASNRGMSNQPQHF | TGTGCCAGTAACCGGGGTATGAGCAATCAGCCCCAGCATTTT
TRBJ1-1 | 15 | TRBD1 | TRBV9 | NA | CASSPGQGANTEAFF | TGTGCCAGCAGCCCCGGACAGGGGGCGAACACTGAAGCTTTCTTT
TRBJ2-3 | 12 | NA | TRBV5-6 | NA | CASSDRTSAQYF | TGTGCCAGCAGCGATCGGACTTCCGCGCAGTATTTT
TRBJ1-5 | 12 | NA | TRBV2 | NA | CASHRSNQPQHF | TGTGCCAGCCACAGGTCCAATCAGCCCCAGCATTTT
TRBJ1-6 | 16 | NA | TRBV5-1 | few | CASSLAGGDDNSPLHF | TGCGCCAGCAGCTTGGCGGGGGGCGATGATAATTCACCCCTCCACTTT
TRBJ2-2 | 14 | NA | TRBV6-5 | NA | CASSWGQNTGELFF | TGTGCCAGCAGTTGGGGACAGAACACCGGGGAGCTGTTTTTT
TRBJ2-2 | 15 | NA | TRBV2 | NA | CASSELAYYTGELFF | TGTGCCAGCAGTGAACTAGCGTATTACACCGGGGAGCTGTTTTTT
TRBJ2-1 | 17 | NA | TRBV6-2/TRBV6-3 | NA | CASSYSIAESSYNEQFF | TGTGCCAGCAGTTACTCGATAGCGGAGAGCTCCTACAATGAGCAGTTCTTC
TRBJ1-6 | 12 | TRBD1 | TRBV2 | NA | CASGTGDSPLHF | TGTGCCAGTGGGACAGGGGATTCACCCCTCCACTTT
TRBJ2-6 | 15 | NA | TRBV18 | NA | CASSPAPSGANVLTF | TGTGCCAGCTCACCAGCGCCATCTGGGGCCAACGTCCTGACTTTC
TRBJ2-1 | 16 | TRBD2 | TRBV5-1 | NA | CASSLPGTSTYNEQFF | TGCGCCAGCAGCTTACCAGGGACTAGCACCTACAATGAGCAGTTCTTC
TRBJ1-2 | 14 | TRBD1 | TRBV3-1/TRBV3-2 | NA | CASSRGQGNYGYTF | TGTGCCAGCAGCCGTGGACAGGGGAACTATGGCTACACCTTC
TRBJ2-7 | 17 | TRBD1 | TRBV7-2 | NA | CASSLDRPGTGAYEQYF | TGTGCCAGCAGCTTAGACCGACCCGGGACAGGGGCCTACGAGCAGTACTTC
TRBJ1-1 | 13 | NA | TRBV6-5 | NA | CASGMEGGTEAFF | TGTGCCAGTGGGATGGAAGGGGGCACTGAAGCTTTCTTT
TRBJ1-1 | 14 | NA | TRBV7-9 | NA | CASSPLIQNTEAFF | TGTGCCAGCAGCCCACTTATCCAGAACACTGAAGCTTTCTTT
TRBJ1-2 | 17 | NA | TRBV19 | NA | CASSDLSNPLANYGYTF | TGTGCCAGTAGCGATCTCTCGAACCCGTTAGCTAACTATGGCTACACCTTC
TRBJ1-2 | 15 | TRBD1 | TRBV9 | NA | CASSVATGDNYGYTF | TGTGCCAGCAGCGTAGCTACAGGGGATAACTATGGCTACACCTTC
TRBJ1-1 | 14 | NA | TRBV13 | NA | CASSLGQGRTEAFF | TGTGCCAGCAGCTTAGGGCAGGGGAGAACTGAAGCTTTCTTT
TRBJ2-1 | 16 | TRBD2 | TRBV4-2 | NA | CASSGDSGGLYNEQFF | TGTGCCAGCAGCGGAGATAGCGGGGGCCTCTACAATGAGCAGTTCTTC
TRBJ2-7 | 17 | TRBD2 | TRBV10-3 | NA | CAISETLAGANSYEQYF | TGTGCCATCAGTGAGACACTAGCGGGGGCTAACTCCTACGAGCAGTACTTC
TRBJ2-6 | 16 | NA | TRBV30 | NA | CAWSRPPGAGANVLTF | TGTGCCTGGAGCCGACCACCAGGGGCTGGGGCCAACGTCCTGACTTTC
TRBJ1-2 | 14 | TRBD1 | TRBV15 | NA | CATSRDRGAYGYTF | TGTGCCACCAGCAGAGACAGGGGGGCCTATGGCTACACCTTC
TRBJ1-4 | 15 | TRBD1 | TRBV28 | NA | CASSTDRGANEKLFF | TGTGCCAGCAGTACAGACAGGGGAGCTAATGAAAAACTGTTTTTT
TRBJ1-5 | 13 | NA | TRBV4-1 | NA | CASSQGANQPQHF | TGCGCCAGCAGCCAAGGGGCAAATCAGCCCCAGCATTTT
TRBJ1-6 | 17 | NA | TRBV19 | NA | CASRTGKGDSYNSPLHF | TGTGCCAGTAGAACGGGTAAAGGGGACTCCTATAATTCACCCCTCCACTTT
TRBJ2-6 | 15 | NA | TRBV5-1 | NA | CASAVPNGQPNVLTF | TGCGCCAGCGCCGTCCCTAACGGACAGCCCAACGTCCTGACTTTC
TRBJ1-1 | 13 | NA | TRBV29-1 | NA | CSVARGTDTEAFF | TGCAGCGTCGCCAGGGGCACAGACACTGAAGCTTTCTTT
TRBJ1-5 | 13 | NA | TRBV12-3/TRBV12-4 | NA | CASAPGINQPQHF | TGTGCCAGCGCTCCAGGGATCAATCAGCCCCAGCATTTT
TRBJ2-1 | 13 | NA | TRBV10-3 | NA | CAMSFGEGNEQFF | TGTGCCATGAGCTTCGGAGAGGGCAATGAGCAGTTCTTC
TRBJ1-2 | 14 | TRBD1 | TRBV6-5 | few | CASSFDREKEGYTF | TGTGCCAGCAGTTTCGACAGGGAAAAGGAAGGCTACACCTTC
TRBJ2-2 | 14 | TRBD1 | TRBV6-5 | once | CASKRDRLAGELFF | TGTGCCAGCAAAAGGGACAGGCTGGCCGGGGAGCTGTTTTTT
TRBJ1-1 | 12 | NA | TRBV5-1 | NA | CASTTGSTEAFF | TGCGCCAGCACAACAGGGAGCACTGAAGCTTTCTTT
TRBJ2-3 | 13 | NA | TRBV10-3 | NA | CATDSGGTDTQYF | TGTGCCACCGACAGTGGGGGCACAGATACGCAGTATTTT
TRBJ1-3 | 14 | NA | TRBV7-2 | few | CASSFSGSGNTIYF | TGTGCCAGCAGCTTCTCAGGGTCTGGAAACACCATATATTTT
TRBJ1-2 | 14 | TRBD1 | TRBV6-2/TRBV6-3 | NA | CASSSTGTGHGYTF | TGTGCCAGCAGTTCTACCGGGACAGGGCATGGCTACACCTTC
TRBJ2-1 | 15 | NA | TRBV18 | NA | CASSPPGGRGYEQFF | TGTGCCAGCTCACCACCCGGGGGGCGCGGTTATGAGCAGTTCTTC
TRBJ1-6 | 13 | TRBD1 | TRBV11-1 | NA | CASSSYRGSPLHF | TGTGCCAGCAGCTCCTACAGGGGTTCACCCCTCCACTTT
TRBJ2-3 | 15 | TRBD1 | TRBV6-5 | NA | CASSYTGGRTDTQYF | TGTGCCAGCAGTTACACAGGGGGCCGAACAGATACGCAGTATTTT
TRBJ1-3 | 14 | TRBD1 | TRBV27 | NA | CASSPQTGGNTIYF | TGTGCCAGCAGTCCACAGACAGGGGGTAACACCATATATTTT
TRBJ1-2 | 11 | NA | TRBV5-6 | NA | CASSLKGIYTF | TGTGCCAGCAGCTTAAAGGGGATCTACACCTTC
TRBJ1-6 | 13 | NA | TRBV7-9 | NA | CASSFGQNSPLHF | TGTGCCAGCAGCTTCGGACAGAATTCACCCCTCCACTTT
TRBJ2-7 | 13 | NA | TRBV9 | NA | CASSVGQDYEQYF | TGTGCCAGCAGCGTAGGCCAGGACTACGAGCAGTACTTC